Sequencing of this T cell receptor (beta chain) was carried out in a study of T cells in Graves' hyperthyroidism and ophthalmopathy. The V gene lost 5 bases and the J gene lost 3 bases, with 15 bases spanning the gap. CDR3 length: 15 amino acids. Looked up from germline, CDR1 is SEHNR and CDR2 is FQNEAQ (reference sequence). This clonotype was counted ten times or more. It was RNA transcripts that yielded the amplified TCR beta CDR3 regions. In the first-round RT-PCR of the TCR CDR3, the HTBI primer set was used. One entry per CDR3 protein results from TCRdb running MiXCR on the multiplex PCR reads. The table shows over 90,000 distinct CDR3 sequences, with over 45% occurring only once.

This sequence was found in a man aged 40-50 years with Graves' hyperthyroidism. The chain combines TRBV7-9 with TRBJ2-3; D is undetermined. The sample taken for sequencing was blood. CDR3 protein: CASSPHGSRTDTQYF. The CDR3 DNA reads TGTGCCAGCAGCCCGCATGGGTCCAGAACAGATACGCAGTATTTT. Supplemented by reference TRBV7-9 and TRBJ2-3, the full variable domain reads DTGVSQNPRHKITKRGQNVTFRCDPISEHNRLYWYRQTLGQGPEFLTYFQNEAQLEKSRLLSDRFSAERPKGSFSTLEIQRTEQGDSAMYLCASSPHGSRTDTQYFGPGTRLTVL.